The 10 T cell receptor beta chains presented below share a single source sample, sequenced in a study of immune evolution from preneoplasia to lung adenocarcinoma. TCRdb's copy holds only in-frame clones and misses some; the assay was immunoSEQ multiplex PCR. The sample includes 11,000 to 15,000 clones, approximately 80% of them seen just once. The source material was FFPE minimally invasive lung adenocarcinoma tissue. All receptors come from a person aged 55-80 years with lung adenocarcinoma.

This chain joins TRBV20-1 and TRBJ1-5; TRBD1 might be the D (5 bases). The CDR3 has 11 amino acids. The germline V gene has CDR1 DFQATT and CDR2 SNEGSKA (reference sequence). Trimming pared 3 bases from V and 7 bases from J, leaving 7 bases between. The CDR3 sequence: CSASGDQPQHF. The CDR3 DNA follows: TGCAGTGCTAGCGGGGACCAGCCCCAGCATTTT.

The chain carries TRBV29-1 and TRBJ2-1; D gene uncertain. The germline V and J ends were trimmed by 3 bases and 5 bases, with 5 bases remaining between them. Germline CDR1 SQVTM, CDR2 ANQGSEA. CDR3 length equals 11 residues. CDR3 amino acids: CSVDSNNEQFF. As DNA, the CDR3 is TGCAGCGTTGACAGTAACAATGAGCAGTTCTTC.

V usage is TRBV2 and J usage is TRBJ1-6; D unresolved. The CDR3 loop spans 14 amino acids. The V and J ends lost 3 bases and 7 bases respectively, with 10 bases between them. Germline CDR1 reads SNHLY; CDR2 reads FYNNEI. The CDR3 sequence: CASSEGLRNSPLHF. CDR3 DNA: TGTGCCAGCAGTGAGGGCCTGAGGAATTCACCCCTCCACTTT. The full variable domain, its missing parts supplied by reference TRBV2 and TRBJ1-6, is EPEVTQTPSHQVTQMGQEVILRCVPISNHLYFYWYRQILGQKVEFLVSFYNNEISEKSEIFDDQFSVERPDGSNFTLKIRSTKLEDSAMYFCASSEGLRNSPLHFGNGTRLTVT.

The chain links TRBV5-6 to TRBJ2-7; no clear D gene. The CDR3 extends over 11 amino acids. V was pared by 0 bases and J by 6 bases, with 4 bases between. Germline lookup yields CDR1 SGHDT and CDR2 YYEEEE. The CDR3 DNA is TGTGCCAGCAGCTTGGCCTCCGAGCAGTACTTC. Amino acids: CASSLASEQYF.

The CDR3 here is CASKASDLTDTQYF. CDR3 nucleotide sequence: TGCGCCAGCAAAGCCTCCGATCTTACAGATACGCAGTATTTT. The chain links TRBV4-1 to TRBJ2-3; no clear D. This CDR3 region has 14 residues. Germline loops: CDR1 MGHRA, CDR2 YSYEKL. The germline V and J ends were trimmed by 7 bases and 3 bases, with 14 bases remaining between them.

The chain has TRBV2 and TRBJ1-5, with 8 bases aligning to TRBD1. The CDR3 totals 15 residues. Germline V CDR1 and CDR2: SNHLY, FYNNEI. The trim removed 0 bases at V and 5 bases at J, leaving 3 bases unmatched. CDR3 sequence (DNA): TGTGCCAGCAGTGAAGCGCGGGACAGGTATCAGCCCCAGCATTTT. It translates to CASSEARDRYQPQHF.

The chain has TRBV5-6 and TRBJ2-1; D is unresolved. CDR3 length: 12 amino acids. The V end lost 2 bases, the J end lost 6 bases, and 6 bases lay between the germline ends. CDR1 and CDR2 from the germline V gene are SGHDT and YYEEEE. CDR3 nucleotide sequence: TGTGCCAGCAGCTTCGGATCCAATGAGCAGTTCTTC. It encodes CASSFGSNEQFF. The entire variable domain, with the rest obtained from reference TRBV5-6 and TRBJ2-1, is as follows: DAGVTQSPTHLIKTRGQQVTLRCSPKSGHDTVSWYQQALGQGPQFIFQYYEEEERQRGNFPDRFSGHQFPNYSSELNVNALLLGDSALYLCASSFGSNEQFFGPGTRLTVL.

This chain joins TRBV30 and TRBJ1-5; D call uncertain. Trimming left V 2 bases short and J 6 bases short, with 11 bases between. The CDR3 sequence is 13 residues long. Germline V gives CDR1 GTSNPN, CDR2 SVGIG (reference sequence). The CDR3 spells CAWSPGGSQPQHF. In DNA, the CDR3 is TGTGCCTGGAGTCCTGGAGGGAGTCAGCCCCAGCATTTT.

The chain combines TRBV12-5 with TRBJ1-1; D unclear. CDR3 length: 13 amino acids. Germline V CDR1 and CDR2: LGHNT, FRNRAP. Trimming left V 1 base short and J 3 bases short, with 6 bases between. CDR3 sequence reads: CASGLDTDTEAFF. DNA for the CDR3: TGTGCTAGTGGTTTGGATACAGACACTGAAGCTTTCTTT.

The chain joins TRBV5-4 to TRBJ2-5; no clear D gene. Trimming left V 5 bases short and J 4 bases short, with 15 bases between. CDR3 length: 14 residues. Germline V gene sequence: CDR1 SGHNT, CDR2 YYREEE (reference sequence). In nucleotides, the CDR3 is TGTGCCAGCAGGCTTGACGGCGGTTCAGAGACCCAGTACTTC. The encoded protein is CASRLDGGSETQYF.